This T cell receptor (beta chain) was sequenced in a study of blood T cell repertoires in COVID-19. Across the whole study: Samples came from the United States, Italy and Spain, spanning acute and convalescent COVID-19. The cDNA or gDNA used as material had been derived from T cells, B-cell-depleted T cells, or PBMCs.

As handled by the study authors: Amplification with reference gene primers provided the estimates of nucleated cell counts. TCRdb's copy holds only in-frame clones and misses some; the assay was immunoSEQ multiplex PCR. V and J calls and clone size come straight from that table; D and trimming were deduced from the DNA. Of 98,000 or so clones listed, approximately 85% are singletons. Germline CDR1 reads SGHTA; CDR2 reads FQGTGA. The V and J ends lost 3 bases and 6 bases, in that order; junction bases with no gene match: 7. This CDR3 spans 14 amino acids. The specimen sequenced was peripheral blood. V and J are TRBV7-3 and TRBJ1-2; 7 nucleotides align to TRBD1. The receptor comes from a man aged 55 to 70 with acute or convalescent COVID-19. The CDR3 region has the DNA TGTGCCAGCAGCTTGGAACAGGGGAGGAATGGCTACACCTTC. It codes for CASSLEQGRNGYTF. Full variable domain (rest looked up from reference TRBV7-3 and TRBJ1-2): GAGVSQTPSNKVTEKGKYVELRCDPISGHTALYWYRQSLGQGPEFLIYFQGTGAADDSGLPNDRFFAVRPEGSVSTLKIQRTERGDSAVYLCASSLEQGRNGYTFGSGTRLTVV.